This record covers a single T cell receptor beta chain. Its antigen is undetermined. The PCR ran on 60 Vbeta and 13 Jbeta primers. The repertoire was sequenced with immunoSEQ multiplex PCR; TCRdb's copy has only in-frame clones and lacks some. The table lists just over 70,000 clones, around 70% of them singletons. These data come from a study of cytomegalovirus exposure and HLA in healthy donors. Study outcomes and limitations: The study designated 150 to 200 TCR beta chains cytomegalovirus-associated.

The origin of this receptor is a human donor in good health. Source material: PBMCs.

CDR3 in amino acids: CASSLIPGNTEAFF. Here the CDR3 DNA reads TGCGCCAGCAGCTTGATCCCCGGGAACACTGAAGCTTTCTTT. The chain carries TRBV5-1 and TRBJ1-1, with D unresolved. The CDR3 has 14 residues. Germline-derived CDR1 and CDR2 are SGHRS and YFSETQ. Trimming pared 1 base from V and 1 base from J, leaving 8 bases between.